This section outlines one TCR beta chain sequence together with its context. Per the authors' pipeline: Using reference gene primer amplification, nucleated cell counts were estimated. Assay: immunoSEQ multiplex PCR; the TCRdb copy retains only in-frame clones and omits some. D and trimming were read from the DNA, whereas the V and J calls and clone size are those reported in that table. The sample has approximately 140,000 clones, 84% seen once; the top ten hold approximately 5.7%. This CDR3 is 15 amino acids long. The trim removed 3 bases at V and 6 bases at J, leaving 8 bases unmatched. The germline gives CDR1 KGHSH, CDR2 LQKENI. This sample was taken from a study of blood T cell repertoires in COVID-19. Background on the study: In each case, the material was cDNA or gDNA derived from T cells, B-cell-depleted T cells, or PBMCs.

The sample consisted of PBMCs or T cells enriched from blood (not recorded which). This sequence originates from a woman aged 45-60 years who had been exposed to COVID-19. This chain uses TRBV18 with TRBJ2-3; 8 positions match TRBD1. CDR3 residues: CASSPGQGIMDTQYF. The CDR3 DNA sequence: TGTGCCAGCTCACCTGGACAGGGTATAATGGATACGCAGTATTTT.